The next 3 T cell receptor beta chains were all read from a single sample in a study of blood T cell repertoires in COVID-19. Assay used: immunoSEQ multiplex PCR; TCRdb lists only in-frame clones, some missing. The table records some 330,000 clones, about four fifths of them present only once. The sample taken for sequencing was PBMCs or T cells enriched from blood (not recorded which). These TCRs come from a woman between 45 and 60 years old who had recovered from COVID-19.

This chain connects TRBV5-4 to TRBJ1-6; 7 nucleotides agree with TRBD1. Per the germline V gene, CDR1 is SGHNT and CDR2 is YYREEE (reference sequence). V lost 4 bases to trimming and J lost 5 bases; unmatched junction nucleotides: 6. This CDR3 spans 15 amino acids. The CDR3 nucleotides read TGTGCCAGCAGCCCAGGGACAGCCCATAATTCACCCCTCCACTTT. It encodes CASSPGTAHNSPLHF.

V and J are TRBV7-9 and TRBJ1-2; maybe TRBD1 (5 bases). CDR1 is SEHNR, CDR2 FQNEAQ, per germline (reference sequence). The length of the CDR3 is 13 residues. The V end was cut by 2 bases, the J end by 6 bases, with 10 bases between. In DNA, the CDR3 is TGTGCCAGCAGCTTATCGGGGGTTCATGGCTACACCTTC. It encodes CASSLSGVHGYTF.

This CDR3 is CASSAGEGYEQYF. CDR3 in DNA: TGTGCCAGCAGCGCGGGGGAAGGCTACGAGCAGTACTTC. This chain joins TRBV9 and TRBJ2-7, with D perhaps TRBD2 (6 bases). The CDR3 contains 13 residues. Germline lookup yields CDR1 SGDLS and CDR2 YYNGEE. V dropped 3 bases and J dropped 3 bases, with 10 bases sitting between them.